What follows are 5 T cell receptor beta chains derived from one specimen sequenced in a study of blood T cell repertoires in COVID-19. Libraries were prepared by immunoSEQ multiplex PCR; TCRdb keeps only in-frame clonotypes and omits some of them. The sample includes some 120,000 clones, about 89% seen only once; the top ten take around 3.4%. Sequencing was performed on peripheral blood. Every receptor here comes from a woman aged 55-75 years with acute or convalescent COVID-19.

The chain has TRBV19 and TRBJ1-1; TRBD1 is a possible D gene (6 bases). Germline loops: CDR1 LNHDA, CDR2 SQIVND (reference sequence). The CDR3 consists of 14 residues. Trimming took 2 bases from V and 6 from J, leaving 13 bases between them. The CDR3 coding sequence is TGTGCCAGTAGTATAAGGGGGTCGGTCCCTGAAGCTTTCTTT. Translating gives CASSIRGSVPEAFF.

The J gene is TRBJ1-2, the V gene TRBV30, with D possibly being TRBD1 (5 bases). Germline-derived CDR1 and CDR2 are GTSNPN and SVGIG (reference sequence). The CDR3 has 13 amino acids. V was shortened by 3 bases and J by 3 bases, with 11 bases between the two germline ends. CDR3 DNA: TGTGCCTGGAGCATTAGGGGCGACTATGGCTACACCTTC. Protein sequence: CAWSIRGDYGYTF.

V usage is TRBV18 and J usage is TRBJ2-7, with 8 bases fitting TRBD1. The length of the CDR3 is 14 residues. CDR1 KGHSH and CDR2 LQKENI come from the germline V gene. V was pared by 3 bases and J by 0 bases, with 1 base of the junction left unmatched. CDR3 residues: CASSPDRASYEQYV. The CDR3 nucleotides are TGTGCCAGCTCACCGGACAGGGCCTCCTACGAGCAGTACGTC.

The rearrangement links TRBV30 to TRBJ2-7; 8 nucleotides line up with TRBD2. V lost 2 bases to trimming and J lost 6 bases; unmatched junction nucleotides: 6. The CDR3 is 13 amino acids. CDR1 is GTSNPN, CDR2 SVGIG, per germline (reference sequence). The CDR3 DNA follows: TGTGCCTGGAGTCTGAGCGGGAGTTCCGAGCAGTACTTC. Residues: CAWSLSGSSEQYF.

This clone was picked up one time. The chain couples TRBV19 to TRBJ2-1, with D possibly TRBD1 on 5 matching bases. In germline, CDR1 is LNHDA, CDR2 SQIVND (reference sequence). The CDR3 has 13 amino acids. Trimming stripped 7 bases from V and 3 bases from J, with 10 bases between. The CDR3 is CASKRTNYNEQFF. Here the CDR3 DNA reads TGTGCCAGTAAAAGGACAAACTACAATGAGCAGTTCTTC.